These 15 T cell receptor beta chains were sequenced from one sample in a study of blood T cells in healthy people across ages. With a J-beta primer mix and a sample-barcoded 5' primer, a second PCR ran 7 to 11 cycles. TCRdb recomputed calls from the 5' RACE reads with MiXCR, one row per CDR3 protein. The top ten clones hold 20% to 25% of a sample with about 730,000 distinct CDR3 sequences, roughly 43% of them seen once. Sequenced sample: blood. These receptors came from a woman aged 55-70 years in good health.

The chain uses TRBV5-1 and TRBJ1-2, with a possible D match to TRBD1 (6 bases). V lost 0 bases to trimming and J lost 4 bases, with 10 bases between them. CDR1 and CDR2 from the germline V gene are SGHRS and YFSETQ. The CDR3 has 14 residues. The CDR3 is CASSLGQDAYGYTF. CDR3 bases: TGCGCCAGCAGCTTGGGACAGGATGCCTATGGCTACACCTTC.

With respect to this clonotype: This may come from a read error, since a much larger clone is one base off. The genes are TRBV7-2 and TRBJ2-1; D is unclear. The CDR3 length is 13 residues. Germline V gene lookup returns CDR1 SGHTA and CDR2 FQGNSA. The CDR3 nucleotides are TGTGCCAGCAGCTCGGCGGAATACAATAAGCAGTTCTTC. Translation gives CASSSAEYNKQFF.

The chain carries TRBV20-1 and TRBJ2-1, with TRBD2 as a possible D gene (6 bases). V dropped 0 bases and J dropped 4 bases, with 13 bases sitting between them. There are 15 residues in the CDR3. Per the germline V gene, CDR1 is DFQATT and CDR2 is SNEGSKA (reference sequence). This chain's CDR3 is CSARDLAAGYNEQFF. The CDR3 DNA sequence: TGCAGTGCTAGAGATCTGGCGGCGGGATACAATGAGCAGTTCTTC.

This clonotype was counted a few times. The rearrangement uses TRBV7-9 and TRBJ1-1; D gene ambiguous. Germline V gene data show CDR1 as SEHNR and CDR2 as FQNEAQ (reference sequence). V was clipped by 1 base and J by 6 bases, with 12 bases between them. The CDR3 contains 14 residues. The CDR3 bases are TGTGCCAGCAGCTTAGACGCAGGTAAAGCTGAAGCTTTCTTT. This translates into CASSLDAGKAEAFF.

The rearrangement joins TRBV5-5 to TRBJ2-4, with D perhaps given as TRBD1 or TRBD2 (5 bases each). The J call may be faulty, since TRBJ2-7 better matches the DNA end. Per the germline V gene, CDR1 is SGHKS and CDR2 is YYEKEE (reference sequence). The CDR3 runs to 15 residues. The CDR3 is CASSLMGVDIYEQYF. CDR3 nucleotides: TGTGCCAGCAGCTTGATGGGGGTTGATATCTACGAGCAGTACTTC.

V usage is TRBV11-2 and J usage is TRBJ1-1; 9 bases map to TRBD1. Looked up from germline, CDR1 is SGHAT and CDR2 is FQNNGV. Trimming removed 4 bases from V and 4 bases from J; junction bases left unmatched: 4. The CDR3 is made up of 14 amino acids. The CDR3 nucleotides are TGTGCCAGCAGCTATCTGACAGGGGGCACTGAAGCTTTCTTT. Protein product: CASSYLTGGTEAFF.

This clonotype was detected only a few times. The V gene is TRBV28, the J gene TRBJ2-1; the match to TRBD2 covers 13 bases. Per germline, CDR1 MDHEN and CDR2 SYDVKM. The ends lost 8 bases at V and 6 bases at J; junction bases unmatched: 4. The CDR3 is 14 amino acids. The CDR3 reads CASRTSGSLNEQFF. The CDR3 DNA sequence: TGTGCCAGCCGGACTAGCGGGAGTCTCAATGAGCAGTTCTTC.

The V and J genes are TRBV5-1 and TRBJ1-4; D is unresolved. V was clipped by 0 bases and J by 3 bases, with 6 bases between them. This CDR3 spans 14 amino acids. Germline CDR1 is SGHRS and CDR2 is YFSETQ. CDR3: CASSLERPNEKLFF. CDR3 nucleotides: TGCGCCAGCAGCTTGGAAAGACCTAATGAAAAACTGTTTTTT.

The V gene is TRBV4-3, the J gene TRBJ2-3, with 12 positions matching TRBD1. The CDR3 totals 16 residues. With 4 bases clipped from V and 5 bases from J, the junction kept 7 bases outside the gene matches. In germline, CDR1 is LGHNA, CDR2 YSLEER. The CDR3 spells CASSPRGQGAGDTQYF. The CDR3 bases are TGCGCCAGCAGCCCCAGGGGACAGGGGGCCGGAGATACGCAGTATTTT.

Concerning this clonotype itself: A read error is possible here, since a much larger clone lies one base away. The chain combines TRBV5-1 with TRBJ2-3; D unclear. This CDR3 spans 13 amino acids. CDR1 is SGHRS, CDR2 YFSETQ, per germline. Deletions cut 4 bases from V and 1 base from J, with 7 bases between. The CDR3 here is CASSVAGTDTQYF. The CDR3 region has the DNA TGCGCCAGCAGCGTGGCGGGCACAGATACGCAGTATTTT.

This clonotype was counted only a few times. V gene TRBV7-2 combines with J gene TRBJ2-1, with 7 bases fitting TRBD2. The end of the DNA aligns better with TRBJ2-7, so the J call may be wrong. Germline V gene lookup returns CDR1 SGHTA and CDR2 FQGNSA. The CDR3 length is 16 residues. CDR3 sequence (DNA): TGTGCCAGCAGCTTACTAGCGGCCAGCTCCTACAATGAGCAGTACTTC. Translating gives CASSLLAASSYNEQYF.

There are a few counts of this clonotype. The chain carries TRBV12-3 or TRBV12-4 and TRBJ1-4; 8 bases fit TRBD1. CDR3 size: 14 residues. The trim removed 6 bases at V and 5 bases at J, leaving 5 bases unmatched. CDR3 in amino acids: CASSYRGTNEKLFF. The CDR3 bases are TGTGCCAGCAGCTACAGGGGGACGAATGAAAAACTGTTTTTT.

This clonotype was seen repeatedly, ten times or more. The chain uses TRBV12-3 or TRBV12-4 and TRBJ2-7; D uncertain. CDR3 length: 13 amino acids. V was cut by 3 bases and J by 1 base, with 7 bases left in between. The CDR3 here is CASSLGRSYEQYF. In DNA, the CDR3 is TGTGCCAGCAGTTTGGGTAGGTCCTACGAGCAGTACTTC.

The chain is built from TRBV20-1 and TRBJ2-1; a possible D gene is TRBD2 (5 bases). The V and J ends lost 0 bases and 4 bases respectively, with 10 bases between them. Germline assignment: CDR1 DFQATT and CDR2 SNEGSKA (reference sequence). The CDR3 is made up of 14 amino acids. The CDR3 DNA reads as TGCAGTGCTAGAGACGGGAAGATGTACAATGAGCAGTTCTTC. It specifies CSARDGKMYNEQFF.

The chain carries TRBV6-1 and TRBJ2-5; D gene ambiguous. Germline V gives CDR1 MNHNS, CDR2 SASEGT. Trimming cost V 6 bases and J 5 bases, with 19 bases left between them. This CDR3 region has 15 residues. CDR3 sequence (DNA): TGTGCCAGCAGCTCAGGTCCGACTTCGAGGGAGACCCAGTACTTC. Its translation is CASSSGPTSRETQYF.